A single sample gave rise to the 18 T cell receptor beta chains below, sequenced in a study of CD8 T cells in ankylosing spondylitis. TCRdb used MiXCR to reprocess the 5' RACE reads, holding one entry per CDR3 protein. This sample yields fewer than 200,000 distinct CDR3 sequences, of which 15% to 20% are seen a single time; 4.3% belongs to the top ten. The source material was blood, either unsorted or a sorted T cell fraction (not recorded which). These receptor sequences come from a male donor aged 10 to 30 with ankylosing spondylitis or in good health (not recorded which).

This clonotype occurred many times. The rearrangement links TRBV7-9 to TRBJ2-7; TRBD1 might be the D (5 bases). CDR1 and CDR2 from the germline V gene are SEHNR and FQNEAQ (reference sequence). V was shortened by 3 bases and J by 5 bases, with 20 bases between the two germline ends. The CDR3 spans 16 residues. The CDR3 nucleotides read TGTGCCAGCAGCTTTTCCACACAGGTGCCTGAGGACGAGCAGTACTTC. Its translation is CASSFSTQVPEDEQYF. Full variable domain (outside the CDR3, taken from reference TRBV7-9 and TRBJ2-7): DTGVSQNPRHKITKRGQNVTFRCDPISEHNRLYWYRQTLGQGPEFLTYFQNEAQLEKSRLLSDRFSAERPKGSFSTLEIQRTEQGDSAMYLCASSFSTQVPEDEQYFGPGTRLTVT.

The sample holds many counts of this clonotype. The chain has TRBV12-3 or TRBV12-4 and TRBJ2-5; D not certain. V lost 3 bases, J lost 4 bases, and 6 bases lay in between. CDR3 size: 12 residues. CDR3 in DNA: TGTGCCAGCAGTTTGATCGGAGAGACCCAGTACTTC. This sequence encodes CASSLIGETQYF.

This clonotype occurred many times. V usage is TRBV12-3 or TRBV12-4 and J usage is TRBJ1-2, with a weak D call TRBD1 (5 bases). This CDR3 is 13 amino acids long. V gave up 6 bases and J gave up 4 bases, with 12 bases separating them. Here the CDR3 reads CASSPTELYGYTF. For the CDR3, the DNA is TGTGCCAGCAGCCCGACAGAGCTCTATGGCTACACCTTC.

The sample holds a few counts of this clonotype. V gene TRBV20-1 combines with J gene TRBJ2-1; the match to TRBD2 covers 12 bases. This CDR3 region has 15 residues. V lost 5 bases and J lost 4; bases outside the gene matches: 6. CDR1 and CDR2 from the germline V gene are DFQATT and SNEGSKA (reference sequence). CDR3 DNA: TGCAGTGCTCCCAAGACTAGCGGGGGTTACAATGAGCAGTTCTTC. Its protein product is CSAPKTSGGYNEQFF.

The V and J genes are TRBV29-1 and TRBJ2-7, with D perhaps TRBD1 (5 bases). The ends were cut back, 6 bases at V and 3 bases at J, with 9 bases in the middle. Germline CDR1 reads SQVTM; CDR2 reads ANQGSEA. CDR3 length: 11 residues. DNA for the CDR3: TGCAGCGTGGGAACAGGCTACGAGCAGTACGTC. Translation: CSVGTGYEQYV.

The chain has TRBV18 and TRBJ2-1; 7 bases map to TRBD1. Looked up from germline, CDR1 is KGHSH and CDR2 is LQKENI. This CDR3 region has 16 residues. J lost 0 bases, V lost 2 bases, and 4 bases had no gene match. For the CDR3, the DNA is TGTGCCAGCTCACCAACAGGGGCGAGCTCCTACAATGAGCAGTTCTTC. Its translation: CASSPTGASSYNEQFF.

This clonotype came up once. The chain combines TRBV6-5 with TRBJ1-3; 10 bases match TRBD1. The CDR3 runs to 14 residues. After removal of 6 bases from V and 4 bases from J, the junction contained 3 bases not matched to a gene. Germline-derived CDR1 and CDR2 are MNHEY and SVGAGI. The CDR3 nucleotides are TGTGCCAGCAGGCCGGGACAGGGGGGAAACACCATATATTTT. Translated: CASRPGQGGNTIYF.

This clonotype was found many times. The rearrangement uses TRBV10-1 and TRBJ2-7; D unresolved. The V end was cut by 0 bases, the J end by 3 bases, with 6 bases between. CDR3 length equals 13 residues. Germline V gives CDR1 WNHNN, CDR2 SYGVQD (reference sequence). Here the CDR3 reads CASSESPVYEQYV. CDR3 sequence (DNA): TGCGCCAGCAGTGAGTCCCCGGTCTACGAGCAGTACGTC.

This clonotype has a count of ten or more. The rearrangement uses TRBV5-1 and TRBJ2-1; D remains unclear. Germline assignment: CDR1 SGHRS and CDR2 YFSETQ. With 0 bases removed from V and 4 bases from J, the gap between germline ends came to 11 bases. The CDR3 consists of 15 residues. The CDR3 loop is CASSLADRLYNEQFF. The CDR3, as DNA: TGCGCCAGCAGCTTGGCGGACCGACTTTACAATGAGCAGTTCTTC.

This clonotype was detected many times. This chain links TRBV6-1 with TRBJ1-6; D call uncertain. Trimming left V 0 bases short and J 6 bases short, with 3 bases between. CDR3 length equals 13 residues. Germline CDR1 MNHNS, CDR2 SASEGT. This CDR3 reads CASSEALNSPLHF. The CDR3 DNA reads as TGTGCCAGCAGTGAAGCTCTTAATTCACCCCTCCACTTT.

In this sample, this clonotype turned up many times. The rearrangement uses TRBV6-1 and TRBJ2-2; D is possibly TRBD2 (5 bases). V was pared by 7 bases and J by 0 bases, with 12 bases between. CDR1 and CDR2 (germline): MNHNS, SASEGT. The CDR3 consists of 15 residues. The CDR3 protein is CASIAGTANTGELFF. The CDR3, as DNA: TGTGCCAGCATTGCGGGTACCGCGAACACCGGGGAGCTGTTTTTT.

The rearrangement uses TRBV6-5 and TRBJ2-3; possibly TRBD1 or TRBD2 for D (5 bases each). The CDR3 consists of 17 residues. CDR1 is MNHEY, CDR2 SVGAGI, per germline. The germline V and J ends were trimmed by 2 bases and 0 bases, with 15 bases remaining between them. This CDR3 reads CASSYALGRPSTDTQYF. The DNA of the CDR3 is TGTGCCAGCAGTTACGCCCTGGGACGGCCGAGCACAGATACGCAGTATTTT.

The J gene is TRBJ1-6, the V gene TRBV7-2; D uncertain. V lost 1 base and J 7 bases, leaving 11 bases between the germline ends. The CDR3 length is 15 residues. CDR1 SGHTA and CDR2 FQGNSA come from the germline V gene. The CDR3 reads CASSLEGRSNSPLHF. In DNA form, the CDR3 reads TGTGCCAGCAGCTTAGAGGGCCGAAGCAATTCACCCCTCCACTTT.

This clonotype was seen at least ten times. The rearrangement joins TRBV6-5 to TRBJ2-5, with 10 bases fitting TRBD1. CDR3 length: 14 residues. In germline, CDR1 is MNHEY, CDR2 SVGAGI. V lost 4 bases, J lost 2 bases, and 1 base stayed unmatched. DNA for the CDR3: TGTGCCAGCAGTTGGGACAGGGGACAAGAGACCCAGTACTTC. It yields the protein CASSWDRGQETQYF.

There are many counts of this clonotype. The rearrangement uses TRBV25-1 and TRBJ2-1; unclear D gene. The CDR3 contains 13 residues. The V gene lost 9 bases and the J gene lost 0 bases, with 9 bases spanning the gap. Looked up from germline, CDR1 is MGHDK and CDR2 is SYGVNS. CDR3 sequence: CASVSLSYNEQFF. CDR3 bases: TGTGCCAGTGTCTCCCTCTCCTACAATGAGCAGTTCTTC.

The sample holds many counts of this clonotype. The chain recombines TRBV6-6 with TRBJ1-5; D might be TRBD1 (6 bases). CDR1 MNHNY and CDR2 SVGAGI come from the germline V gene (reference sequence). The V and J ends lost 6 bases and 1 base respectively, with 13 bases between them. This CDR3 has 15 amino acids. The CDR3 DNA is TGTGCCAGCAGCGAACAGGGTGGGAGCAATCAGCCCCAGCATTTT. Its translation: CASSEQGGSNQPQHF.

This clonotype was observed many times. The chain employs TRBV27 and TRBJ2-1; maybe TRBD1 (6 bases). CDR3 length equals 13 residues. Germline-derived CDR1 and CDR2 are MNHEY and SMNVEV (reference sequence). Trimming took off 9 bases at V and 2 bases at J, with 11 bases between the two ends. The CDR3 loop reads CASQQGPYNEQFF. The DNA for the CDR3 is TGTGCCAGTCAACAGGGCCCCTACAATGAGCAGTTCTTC.

In DNA form, the CDR3 reads TGCAGTGCTAGAGCCAGGACAGGGGGAGTCTACGAGCAGTACTTC. Protein: CSARARTGGVYEQYF. This chain joins TRBV20-1 and TRBJ2-7; 10 positions agree with TRBD1. Germline CDR1 and CDR2: DFQATT and SNEGSKA (reference sequence). CDR3 length: 15 residues. The junction had 6 bases not matched to a gene; V was cut back by 1 base and J by 3 bases.